The T cell receptor beta chain described here comes from a study of shared clonotypes between healthy human individuals. Replicate PCRs from sorted subsets contained roughly 200 ng DNA, which is tens of thousands of T cell genomes. In the original processing: There were no quality scores in the junction-only immunoSEQ sequences, so filtering differed. TCRdb's table, derived via immunoSEQ multiplex PCR, lists solely in-frame clones and lacks some. V and J calls and clone size are given by that table; D and trimming were obtained from the DNA. Among 850,000 to 1,100,000 clones listed, approximately 80% were seen once. Germline V lookup: CDR1 DFQATT, CDR2 SNEGSKA (reference sequence). The germline V and J ends were trimmed by 0 bases and 8 bases, with 5 bases remaining between them. The CDR3 runs to 11 residues. Recent vaccinations or acute infections were absent in the healthy HIV-negative adult donors.

The chain employs TRBV20-1 and TRBJ2-4; D gene uncertain. This TCR derives from a man between 18 and 35 years old in good health. Some clones in this sample may be carry-over from other donors' samples. Input material: memory CD4+ T cells from PBMCs. Subset defined: CD45RA-negative fraction. CDR3 region: CSARDLDIQYF. The CDR3 coding sequence is TGCAGTGCTAGAGATTTAGACATTCAGTACTTC.